This T cell receptor beta chain was sequenced during a study of neurological immune-mediated disorders. Findings and caveats of the study: Falling below healthy controls, multiple sclerosis showed the least TCR clonal expansion, while HTLV-1-associated myelopathy showed the most.

Via MiXCR, TCRdb re-called the 5' RACE reads, giving one row per CDR3 protein. In the table there are approximately 84,000 distinct CDR3 sequences, 4.3% of which are singletons. This sample's time point: longitudinal time-point 3. V lost 6 bases to trimming and J lost 1 base, with 19 bases between them. This CDR3 is 17 amino acids long. CDR1 and CDR2 from the germline V gene are ENHRY and SYGVKD. This clonotype was detected ten times or more. The antigen is undetermined. Input material: PBMCs. The chain joins TRBV10-3 to TRBJ2-4; TRBD1 might be the D (6 bases). This receptor was obtained from a woman aged 55-75 years with multiple sclerosis. The CDR3 coding sequence is TGTGCCATCAGCCCGCACCAGGGGAATGGGGCCAAAAACATTCAGTACTTC. Residues: CAISPHQGNGAKNIQYF.